These T cell receptor beta chains were read from a single sample in a study of cytomegalovirus exposure and HLA in healthy donors. Repertoires were generated with immunoSEQ multiplex PCR, while TCRdb's copy carries only in-frame clones and drops some. The sample records about 100,000 clones, approximately 72% being singletons. Sample: PBMCs. The source of these receptors is a woman aged 65 to 85 in good health and CMV-seropositive. CDR3s include the opening cysteine and the closing phenylalanine or tryptophan. The D gene is left open where the match is weak. Where a row states a size, it is once, few, many or the class of an expanded clone; other rows omit it.

TRBJ1-5	TRBV6-5	-	-	TGTGCCAGCAGTTTGAGTGATCGAAATCAGCCCCAGCATTTT	CASSLSDRNQPQHF
TRBJ1-5	TRBV2	-	few	TGTGCCAGCAGAGGGGGAGATTATAGCAATCAGCCCCAGCATTTT	CASRGGDYSNQPQHF
TRBJ2-3	TRBV7-3	-	-	TGTGCCAGCAGCTTAAATAGCGCCCAGAGCACAGATACGCAGTATTTT	CASSLNSAQSTDTQYF
TRBJ1-5	TRBV5-1	-	-	TGCGCCAGCAGCTTGGGCAACGGTCAGCCCCAGCATTTT	CASSLGNGQPQHF
TRBJ2-7	TRBV15	-	-	TGTGCCACCAGCAACCGGGACGGGGGATTGTACTTC	CATSNRDGGLYF
TRBJ2-3	TRBV18	-	-	TGTGCCAGCTCACCGGTTGGACACAGCACAGATACGCAGTATTTT	CASSPVGHSTDTQYF
TRBJ1-5	TRBV6-5	-	-	TGTGCCAGCAGCGGTGGACAGAGTGGCAATCAGCCCCAGCATTTT	CASSGGQSGNQPQHF
TRBJ2-4	TRBV12-5	TRBD1	-	TGTGCTAGTGGTTTGGTACAGGACAGGAAGTACTTC	CASGLVQDRKYF
TRBJ2-7	TRBV6-5	-	-	TGTGCCAGCAGTTACTCGAGGACTGGCAGCGAGCAGTACTTC	CASSYSRTGSEQYF
TRBJ2-5	TRBV10-2	TRBD2	-	TGCGCCAGCAGGGATAATAGCGGGGACCAAGAGACCCAGTACTTC	CASRDNSGDQETQYF
TRBJ2-5	TRBV28	TRBD1	few	TGTGCCGTGGGGACAGGGAGGGAGACCCAGTACTTC	CAVGTGRETQYF
TRBJ2-3	TRBV6-1	TRBD1	-	TGTGCCAGCAGGAGACAGGGGATGGGGACGCAGTATTTT	CASRRQGMGTQYF
TRBJ2-5	TRBV5-6	TRBD1	-	TGTGCCAGCAGCCGGACAGGGGGACCCGGTAAGCGCCAAGAGACCCAGTACTTC	CASSRTGGPGKRQETQYF
TRBJ2-2	TRBV5-1	TRBD2	-	TGCGCCAGCAGCTTCGGAGCGGGAACCACCGGGGAGCTGTTTTTT	CASSFGAGTTGELFF
TRBJ1-1	TRBV29-1	-	-	TGCAGCGTGGGGGCCGGGGTATGGAGCACTGAAGCTTTCTTT	CSVGAGVWSTEAFF
TRBJ2-1	TRBV11-3	TRBD1	-	TGTGCCAGCAGCTTCACTGGACAGGACGTGCAGTTCTTC	CASSFTGQDVQFF
TRBJ2-5	TRBV2	-	-	TGTGCCAGCAGTGAAAGGAGGAGGGGCCAAGAGACCCAGTACTTC	CASSERRRGQETQYF
TRBJ1-5	TRBV7-9	-	once	TGTGCCAGCAGCTTCCAGGGTGGTCAGCCCCAGCATTTT	CASSFQGGQPQHF
TRBJ2-7	TRBV4-2	-	few	TGTGCCAGCAGCCAGACTAGTGGGGTAGGGGACGAGCAGTACTTC	CASSQTSGVGDEQYF
TRBJ1-2	TRBV29-1	-	-	TGCAGCGTTGAGATAAGGACTCGACTTAACTATGGCTACACCTTC	CSVEIRTRLNYGYTF
TRBJ1-3	TRBV19	TRBD1	-	TGTGCCAGTAGTATTCCGGGACAGGTCTCTGGAAACACCATATATTTT	CASSIPGQVSGNTIYF
TRBJ1-6	TRBV5-1	-	-	TGCGCCAGCAGCTTGGCCGGGGGAAATACTTATTCACCCCTCCACTTT	CASSLAGGNTYSPLHF
TRBJ2-3	TRBV25-1	-	-	TGTGCCAGCGGACCCTGGGGGGAAAATACGCAGTATTTT	CASGPWGENTQYF
TRBJ2-2	TRBV5-4	TRBD2	-	TGTGCCAGCAGCTCCTCGGGGGAGGGCACCGGGGAGCTGTTTTTT	CASSSSGEGTGELFF
TRBJ2-5	TRBV7-8	-	-	TGTGCCAGCAGCTTATCGGAGGCGGAGACCCAGTACTTC	CASSLSEAETQYF
TRBJ2-1	TRBV5-1	TRBD2	-	TGCGCCAGCAGCTTGGTGCGGGGGGGGGACAATGAGCAGTTCTTC	CASSLVRGGDNEQFF
TRBJ2-3	TRBV12-2	-	few	TGTGCAAGTCGCCGTGAGGCCCGGAGGGTAGCGGTGAGCACAGATACGCAGTATTTT	CASRREARRVAVSTDTQYF
TRBJ1-2	TRBV7-2	-	-	TGTGCCAGCAGCTTCGAGGGTTACGGGTATGGCTACACCTTC	CASSFEGYGYGYTF
TRBJ2-7	TRBV18	TRBD1	-	TGTGCCAGCTCATCTCAGGGGGTCGAGCAGTACTTC	CASSSQGVEQYF
TRBJ1-3	TRBV4-3	TRBD1	-	TGCGCCAGCAGCCCCTGGGACAGCGACGACTCTGGAAACACCATATATTTT	CASSPWDSDDSGNTIYF
TRBJ2-3	TRBV9	TRBD2	-	TGTGCCAGCAGCGTAGATCGAGCGGGGGGCCTTACCACAGATACGCAGTATTTT	CASSVDRAGGLTTDTQYF
TRBJ2-2	TRBV27	TRBD1	-	TGTGCCAGCCACAGGGGGTTTCCGGTGGCCGGGGAGCTGTTTTTT	CASHRGFPVAGELFF